This T cell receptor (beta chain) originates from a study of shared clonotypes between healthy human individuals. Whole-study results and caveats: Only a few donors were included, so the genetic and exposure-history diversity represented was limited.

None of the donors, who were healthy HIV-negative adults, had recently had acute infections or vaccinations. On this clone itself: Antigen: not known.

Sequencing was at deep level. Produced via immunoSEQ multiplex PCR; TCRdb's table is partial and in-frame only. This sample carries millions of clones, about 95% of them seen once, and the ten largest clones take under 0.15%. Trimming took 0 bases from V and 6 from J, leaving 21 bases between them. This CDR3 is 18 amino acids long. In germline, CDR1 is SGDLS, CDR2 YYNGEE. This sequence was found in a man between 18 and 29 years old in good health. The sequencing sample was made of naive CD4+ T cells sorted from blood. The subset denotes: CD45RA+ positively selected. The rearrangement joins TRBV9 to TRBJ1-4; D perhaps matches TRBD1 (6 bases). CDR3 sequence reads: CASSVVPVNGGSYEKLFF. In DNA, the CDR3 is TGTGCCAGCAGCGTAGTCCCGGTGAATGGGGGCTCCTATGAAAAACTGTTTTTT.